The 13 T cell receptor beta chains reported below all come from one sample, sequenced in a study of human T cells and chemical hapten exposure. TCRdb reprocessed the RACE reads with MiXCR, giving one entry per CDR3 protein. Of roughly 380,000 distinct CDR3 sequences listed, roughly 4.6% are singletons. The time point here: pre-sensitization, week 0. Sample treatment: therapeutic diphenylcyclopropenone sensitization with weekly scalp DPC. The sample was whole blood, taken in connection with sensitization to the hapten diphenylcyclopropenone (DPC). The receptor set was obtained from a woman aged 45-59 years with alopecia areata. Some clones in this sample may be carry-over from other donors' samples.

Only a few counts were recorded for this clonotype. J is TRBJ1-5 and V is TRBV20-1, with no clear D. Per the germline V gene, CDR1 is DFQATT and CDR2 is SNEGSKA (reference sequence). V lost 0 bases to trimming and J lost 4 bases, with 10 bases between them. This CDR3 spans 14 amino acids. CDR3 in DNA: TGCAGTGCTAGAGATCGCCCGGGGAATCAGCCCCAGCATTTT. Amino acid sequence: CSARDRPGNQPQHF.

This clonotype was seen ten or more times. The rearrangement links TRBV13 to TRBJ2-6; 11 bases align to TRBD1. Germline CDR1 and CDR2: PRHDT and FYEKMQ (reference sequence). V was clipped by 4 bases and J by 2 bases; unmatched bases: 4. CDR3 size: 17 residues. The CDR3 reads CASSSRTGGTGANVLTF. In DNA, the CDR3 is TGTGCCAGCAGCTCCCGGACAGGGGGCACTGGGGCCAACGTCCTGACTTTC.

This clonotype has a count of ten or more. CDR3 loop: CASSLPGQGNYGYTF. For the CDR3, the DNA is TGTGCCAGCAGCCTACCGGGACAGGGGAACTATGGCTACACCTTC. V usage is TRBV6-2 or TRBV6-3 and J usage is TRBJ1-2; TRBD1 agrees at 10 bases. The CDR3 is 15 amino acids. The ends lost 6 bases at V and 2 bases at J; junction bases unmatched: 6. The V gene's germline CDR1 is MNHEY and CDR2 SVGEGT.

This clonotype was detected ten times or more. The rearrangement links TRBV5-4 to TRBJ1-3, with D hard to call. Trimming stripped 4 bases from V and 4 bases from J, with 3 bases between. This CDR3 region has 11 residues. CDR1 is SGHNT, CDR2 YYREEE, per germline (reference sequence). The CDR3 sequence: CASSRGNTIYF. CDR3 coding DNA: TGTGCCAGCAGCCGAGGAAACACCATATATTTT.

This clonotype was seen at least ten times. The chain couples TRBV28 to TRBJ2-7; 11 nucleotides align to TRBD2. CDR1 and CDR2 (germline): MDHEN, SYDVKM. The CDR3 totals 16 residues. Trimming cost V 3 bases and J 3 bases; bases outside gene matches: 7. CDR3 DNA sequence: TGTGCCAGCAGTTTCGGGACCGGGACTAGCGGCTACGAGCAGTACTTC. Its translation is CASSFGTGTSGYEQYF.

This clonotype has a count of ten or more. J is TRBJ1-3 and V is TRBV14; no clear D gene. The germline V gene has CDR1 SGHDN and CDR2 FVKESK. The length of the CDR3 is 16 residues. The V gene lost 3 bases and the J gene lost 2 bases, with 14 bases spanning the gap. CDR3 coding DNA: TGTGCCAGCAGCCACATTGGAGCAGGCACTGGAAACACCATATATTTT. Translating it yields CASSHIGAGTGNTIYF.

This clonotype was counted many times. One end of the junction does not line up with germline, which may come from a read error. This chain connects TRBV5-1 to TRBJ2-5; D is uncertain. Per germline, CDR1 SGHRS and CDR2 YFSETQ. The CDR3 contains 11 residues. CDR3 amino acids: CASSAQETQYF. In DNA, the CDR3 is TGTGCCAGCAGCGCCCAAGAGACCCAGTACTTC. Full variable domain (outside the CDR3, taken from reference TRBV5-1 and TRBJ2-5): KAGVTQTPRYLIKTRGQQVTLSCSPISGHRSVSWYQQTPGQGLQFLFEYFSETQRNKGNFPGRFSGRQFSNSRSEMNVSTLELGDSALYLCASSAQETQYFGPGTRLLVL.

This clonotype was seen many times. This chain joins TRBV29-1 and TRBJ2-5, with 11 bases fitting TRBD2. The V gene's germline CDR1 is SQVTM and CDR2 ANQGSEA. CDR3 length: 13 amino acids. J gave up 2 bases and V 6 bases, and 2 bases lay outside the gene matches. The DNA of the CDR3 is TGCAGCGTCGGGACTAGCGGACAAGAGACCCAGTACTTC. Encoded protein: CSVGTSGQETQYF.

The sample holds a few counts of this clonotype. The rearrangement uses TRBV6-1 and TRBJ1-1; D gene ambiguous. With 0 bases removed from V and 1 base from J, the gap between germline ends came to 9 bases. Germline CDR1 and CDR2: MNHNS and SASEGT. The CDR3 runs 15 residues. CDR3 amino acids: CASSEAWAENTEAFF. CDR3 nucleotide sequence: TGTGCCAGCAGTGAAGCCTGGGCAGAGAACACTGAAGCTTTCTTT.

This clonotype was seen many times. The chain recombines TRBV12-3 or TRBV12-4 with TRBJ2-2, with D tentatively TRBD2 (7 bases). Between the trimmed V and J ends, which lost 3 bases and 6 bases, there was a span of 17 bases. The CDR3 loop spans 16 amino acids. CDR3 DNA sequence: TGTGCCAGCAGTTTCTACCGGGGGGCTACCCCCGGGGAGCTGTTTTTT. It specifies CASSFYRGATPGELFF.

This sequence joins TRBV3-1 and TRBJ2-7; 7 bases map to TRBD1. V lost 7 bases to trimming and J lost 3 bases; unmatched junction nucleotides: 18. Germline CDR1 reads LGHDT; CDR2 reads YNNKEL (reference sequence). CDR3 length: 17 amino acids. The CDR3 protein is CASILMGQLTPLYEQYF. As DNA, the CDR3 is TGTGCCAGCATCCTAATGGGACAGCTAACCCCCCTCTACGAGCAGTACTTC.

This chain joins TRBV6-5 and TRBJ2-6; D may match TRBD1 or TRBD2 (5 bases each). Per the germline V gene, CDR1 is MNHEY and CDR2 is SVGAGI. Trimming left V 4 bases short and J 0 bases short, with 13 bases between. The CDR3 sequence is 17 residues long. The CDR3 DNA reads TGTGCCAGCAGTTGGCTCCGGGGCCTCTCTGGGGCCAACGTCCTGACTTTC. This codes for CASSWLRGLSGANVLTF.

This clonotype was seen only a few times. This rearrangement joins TRBV5-6 to TRBJ1-2; 7 nucleotides line up with TRBD1. This CDR3 contains 16 residues. Germline CDR1 SGHDT, CDR2 YYEEEE. V was pared by 3 bases and J by 3 bases, with 11 bases of the junction left unmatched. Here the CDR3 reads CASSWGDSGAYYGYTF. The CDR3 coding sequence is TGTGCCAGCAGCTGGGGGGACAGTGGAGCTTACTATGGCTACACCTTC.